Listed below are T cell receptor beta chains from one sample, sequenced in a study of sequential checkpoint blockade in melanoma. Produced via immunoSEQ multiplex PCR; TCRdb's table is partial and in-frame only. The table lists about 22,000 clones, 75% to 90% of them singletons. The source was CD8+ T cells sorted from blood (inferred from file names), collected from a patient given nivolumab and ipilimumab in sequence. The source is a human donor with melanoma. CDR3s leave out the opening cysteine and the closing phenylalanine or tryptophan.

TRBV5-1	TRBJ1-5	ASSYQGLDNQPQH
TRBV5-1	TRBJ1-1	ASSLWTGRGPIVTEAF
TRBV29-1	TRBJ1-3	SVVAGADTIY
TRBV7-9	TRBJ2-7	ASSSGQLEQY
TRBV6-6	TRBJ2-7	ASSTSGVPYEQY
TRBV7-9	TRBJ1-2	ASSLGTGVYGYT
TRBV6-5	TRBJ2-7	ASSLQGLVYHEQY
TRBV15	TRBJ2-5	ATSNNRGGETQY
TRBV5-5	TRBJ2-7	ASSFSGTRPYEQY
TRBV7-8	TRBJ1-5	ASSLAGQGSQPQH